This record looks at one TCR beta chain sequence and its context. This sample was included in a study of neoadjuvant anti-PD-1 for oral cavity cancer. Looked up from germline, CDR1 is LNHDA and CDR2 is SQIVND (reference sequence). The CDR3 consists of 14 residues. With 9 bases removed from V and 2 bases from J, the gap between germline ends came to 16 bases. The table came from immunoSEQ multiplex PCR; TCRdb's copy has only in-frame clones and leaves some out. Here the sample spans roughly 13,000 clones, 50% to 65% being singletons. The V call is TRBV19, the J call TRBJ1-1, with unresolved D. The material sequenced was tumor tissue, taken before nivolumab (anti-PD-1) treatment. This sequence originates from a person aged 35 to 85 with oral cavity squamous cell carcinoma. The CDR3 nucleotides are TGTGCCAGCACTCGAGGGTCGGGAAACACTGAAGCTTTCTTT. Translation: CASTRGSGNTEAFF.